Given below is one T cell receptor (beta chain) in context. With 3 bases removed from V and 2 bases from J, the gap between germline ends came to 5 bases. This CDR3 has 13 residues. Germline V gives CDR1 SEHNR, CDR2 FQNEAQ (reference sequence). Here immunoSEQ multiplex PCR was the method, and the copy in TCRdb shows in-frame clones only, minus some. The sample shows 55,000 to 80,000 clones, approximately 96% of them seen only once. The data stem from a study of technical replicates of blood from several donors. The V call is TRBV7-9, the J call TRBJ2-1; no reliable D call. This TCR came from a human donor in good health. The sample was T cells isolated from PBMCs. The CDR3 sequence: CASSLTTYNEQFF. The CDR3 nucleotides read TGTGCCAGCAGCTTGACAACCTACAATGAGCAGTTCTTC.